Following are 22 T cell receptor beta chains from one sample sequenced in a study of metastatic and nonmetastatic thyroid tumors. TCRdb called clones again from the PCR reads with MiXCR. The sample lists about 37,000 clones, roughly 28% occurring once. Ahead of thyroid surgery, no patient had received treatment of any kind. Sequences were obtained from blood. The receptors shown here come from a male donor with papillary thyroid cancer or a benign thyroid nodule (not recorded which). Some clones in this sample may be carry-over from other donors' samples.

This chain links TRBV6-1 with TRBJ2-7; unclear D gene. Germline V gene lookup returns CDR1 MNHNS and CDR2 SASEGT. CDR3 length equals 14 residues. The V end was cut by 6 bases, the J end by 0 bases, with 12 bases between. The DNA for the CDR3 is TGTGCCAGCAGCGATCCGGGTACCTCCTACGAGCAGTACTTC. This codes for CASSDPGTSYEQYF.

The V and J genes are TRBV7-2 and TRBJ1-6; no clear D gene. Germline CDR1 is SGHTA and CDR2 is FQGNSA. V was shortened by 5 bases and J by 0 bases, with 5 bases between the two germline ends. The length of the CDR3 is 14 residues. The CDR3 bases are TGTGCCAGCAGCGTATCCTCCTATAATTCACCCCTCCACTTT. Its protein product is CASSVSSYNSPLHF. Full variable domain (rest looked up from reference TRBV7-2 and TRBJ1-6): GAGVSQSPSNKVTEKGKDVELRCDPISGHTALYWYRQSLGQGLEFLIYFQGNSAPDKSGLPSDRFSAERTGGSVSTLTIQRTQQEDSAVYLCASSVSSYNSPLHFGNGTRLTVT.

The chain couples TRBV5-5 to TRBJ2-5; D is uncertain. The CDR3 is made up of 14 amino acids. Germline loops: CDR1 SGHKS, CDR2 YYEKEE (reference sequence). Trimming took off 4 bases at V and 0 bases at J, with 10 bases between the two ends. The chain's CDR3 is CASSPRTYQETQYF. In DNA form, the CDR3 reads TGTGCCAGCAGCCCCCGTACGTACCAAGAGACCCAGTACTTC.

This sequence joins TRBV3-1 and TRBJ1-2; possible D gene TRBD1, 6 bases. Germline V CDR1 and CDR2: LGHDT, YNNKEL (reference sequence). The CDR3 has 14 residues. The V end was cut by 4 bases, the J end by 0 bases, with 9 bases between. The DNA for the CDR3 is TGTGCCAGCAGCCGGACAGCCTCTAACTATGGCTACACCTTC. It yields the protein CASSRTASNYGYTF.

The table lists this clone with a few counts. This sample also contains other DNA sequences that code for the same CDR3. V is TRBV6-1 and J is TRBJ2-1, with D perhaps assigned TRBD1 or TRBD2 (7 bases each). CDR1 is MNHNS and CDR2 is SASEGT in the germline V gene. V lost 11 bases and J 6 bases, leaving 17 bases between the germline ends. This CDR3 contains 13 residues. The CDR3 region has the DNA TGTGCCGCCGGGGGGACAGAGGGCAATGAGCAGTTCTTC. Its protein is CAAGGTEGNEQFF.

The chain joins TRBV20-1 to TRBJ2-5; D unresolved. Germline CDR1 and CDR2: DFQATT and SNEGSKA (reference sequence). The V gene lost 5 bases and the J gene lost 5 bases, with 9 bases spanning the gap. The CDR3 is made up of 11 amino acids. The CDR3 bases are TGCAGTGCTCCACAGTGGGAGACCCAGTACTTC. Its protein is CSAPQWETQYF.

About this clone itself: One end of the junction does not line up with germline, which may come from a read error. The V gene is TRBV13, the J gene TRBJ2-7; perhaps TRBD1 as D (6 bases). The CDR3 is 13 amino acids. CDR1 and CDR2 (germline): PRHDT, FYEKMQ (reference sequence). In DNA form, the CDR3 reads TGTGCCAGCAGCCTAGGGACATCCTACGAGCAGTACTTC. Its translation is CASSLGTSYEQYF.

The gene calls are TRBV11-2 and TRBJ1-2; tentatively, D is TRBD1 (6 bases). CDR1 is SGHAT and CDR2 is FQNNGV in the germline V gene. The CDR3 sequence is 15 residues long. V lost 0 bases, J lost 4 bases, and 12 bases lay in between. The CDR3 sequence: CASSLDLGAPYGYTF. Here the CDR3 DNA reads TGTGCCAGCAGCTTAGATCTGGGGGCCCCCTATGGCTACACCTTC. The full variable domain, its missing parts supplied by reference TRBV11-2 and TRBJ1-2, is EAGVAQSPRYKIIEKRQSVAFWCNPISGHATLYWYQQILGQGPKLLIQFQNNGVVDDSQLPKDRFSAERLKGVDSTLKIQPAKLEDSAVYLCASSLDLGAPYGYTFGSGTRLTVV.

The chain employs TRBV19 and TRBJ1-6, with 8 nucleotides matching TRBD1. V gave up 9 bases and J gave up 2 bases; unmatched junction bases: 3. The CDR3 length is 14 residues. Germline assignment: CDR1 LNHDA and CDR2 SQIVND (reference sequence). CDR3 DNA sequence: TGTGCCAGCCGGGACAGGCCCTATAATTCACCCCTCCACTTT. The encoded protein is CASRDRPYNSPLHF.

In its sample, this clone was seen many times. The CDR3 region has the DNA TGTGCCAGCAGTGAGGGGTGGCGGCAAGAGACCCAGTACTTC. Amino acids: CASSEGWRQETQYF. The gene calls are TRBV27 and TRBJ2-5; D is possibly TRBD1 or TRBD2 (5 bases each). The CDR3 is made up of 14 amino acids. Per the germline V gene, CDR1 is MNHEY and CDR2 is SMNVEV (reference sequence). V shed 5 bases and J shed 2 bases, with 12 bases lying between them.

On this clone itself: Mismatch with germline at one junction end may stem from a read error. This sequence joins TRBV6-4 and TRBJ2-1; no clear D gene. This CDR3 contains 12 residues. CDR1 is MRHNA, CDR2 SNTAGT, per germline. Here the CDR3 DNA reads TGTGCCAGCAGTGACTCGTTCTCCAAGAAGTTATTC. Protein: CASSDSFSKKLF.

Ten or more counts support this clone. This chain joins TRBV6-5 and TRBJ2-1; either TRBD1 or TRBD2 may fit D (5 bases each). Per germline, CDR1 MNHEY and CDR2 SVGAGI. The CDR3 is 16 amino acids. Between the trimmed V and J ends, which lost 3 bases and 0 bases, there was a span of 12 bases. The CDR3 DNA is TGTGCCAGCAGTTATCAGGGACGCAGCTCCTACAATGAGCAGTTCTTC. Its protein is CASSYQGRSSYNEQFF.

This clone came up a few times. The rearrangement uses TRBV5-1 and TRBJ2-7; 11 bases agree with TRBD1. CDR3 length: 15 amino acids. Germline lookup yields CDR1 SGHRS and CDR2 YFSETQ. V lost 4 bases to trimming and J lost 1 base; unmatched junction nucleotides: 4. The CDR3 DNA follows: TGCGCCAGCAGCGTGGGGACAGGGGGGTCCTACGAGCAGTACTTC. Translated: CASSVGTGGSYEQYF.

This rearrangement joins TRBV10-3 to TRBJ2-7, with 7 bases identical to TRBD2. CDR3 length equals 11 residues. Losses at the gene ends were 5 bases for V and 7 bases for J; bases not matched to a gene: 2. Germline V CDR1 and CDR2: ENHRY, SYGVKD. Here the CDR3 reads CAISPGGEQYF. In DNA form, the CDR3 reads TGTGCCATCAGTCCCGGGGGGGAGCAGTACTTC.

This clone has just a few counts. This rearrangement joins TRBV4-1 to TRBJ1-3; D gene uncertain. The CDR3 runs to 13 residues. V shed 3 bases and J shed 4 bases, with 7 bases lying between them. Germline V gene sequence: CDR1 MGHRA, CDR2 YSYEKL. CDR3 bases: TGCGCCAGCAGCCAGGGCGAAGGAAACACCATATATTTT. Translating gives CASSQGEGNTIYF.

This clone was observed a few times. This chain links TRBV12-3 or TRBV12-4 with TRBJ2-7; D is possibly TRBD1 or TRBD2 (5 bases each). The CDR3 totals 13 residues. Trimming stripped 3 bases from V and 7 bases from J, with 13 bases between. The CDR3: CASSFRGPGEQYF. CDR3 coding DNA: TGTGCCAGCAGTTTTAGAGGGCCAGGGGAGCAGTACTTC.

Relative to its sample, this clone is medium-sized (0.01 to 0.1%). The V call is TRBV20-1, the J call TRBJ1-3; no reliable D call. The CDR3 is 15 residues long. CDR1 and CDR2 (germline): DFQATT, SNEGSKA (reference sequence). The germline V and J ends were trimmed by 5 bases and 0 bases, with 14 bases remaining between them. CDR3 DNA sequence: TGCAGTGCTTCTGGGGTAACTAACTCTGGAAACACCATATATTTT. Protein: CSASGVTNSGNTIYF.

In this sample, this clone turned up a few times. This chain connects TRBV15 to TRBJ2-3; TRBD2 is a possible D gene (5 bases). This CDR3 has 12 amino acids. The V gene's germline CDR1 is LNHNV and CDR2 YYDKDF (reference sequence). The germline V and J ends were trimmed by 4 bases and 7 bases, with 9 bases remaining between them. The CDR3 sequence is CATSTGENTQYF. The CDR3 DNA reads as TGTGCCACCAGCACCGGGGAGAATACGCAGTATTTT.

The CDR3 DNA reads TGCAGTGCCCTACCCACCGGGCGCGGTAGGGACAATGAGCAGTTCTTC. Translating gives CSALPTGRGRDNEQFF. The chain combines TRBV20-1 with TRBJ2-1; D is undetermined. This CDR3 comprises 16 residues. V was pared by 6 bases and J by 5 bases, with 23 bases between. Germline V gives CDR1 DFQATT, CDR2 SNEGSKA (reference sequence).

The chain uses TRBV5-1 and TRBJ1-4; no clear D gene. CDR3 size: 13 residues. V was cut by 4 bases and J by 5 bases, with 9 bases left in between. Germline values: CDR1 SGHRS, CDR2 YFSETQ. In DNA form, the CDR3 reads TGCGCCAGCAGCCCGACGGGGAATGAAAAACTGTTTTTT. Translation gives CASSPTGNEKLFF.

This clone has more than one count but fewer than ten. V gene TRBV5-1 combines with J gene TRBJ1-2; perhaps TRBD1 as D (6 bases). This CDR3 region has 16 residues. From germline, CDR1 is SGHRS and CDR2 YFSETQ. The germline V and J ends were trimmed by 0 bases and 5 bases, with 17 bases remaining between them. The DNA of the CDR3 is TGCGCCAGCAGCTTGGCCTACGGGCAGGGGAGGTATGGCTACACCTTC. This gives the protein CASSLAYGQGRYGYTF. Supplemented by reference TRBV5-1 and TRBJ1-2, the full variable domain reads KAGVTQTPRYLIKTRGQQVTLSCSPISGHRSVSWYQQTPGQGLQFLFEYFSETQRNKGNFPGRFSGRQFSNSRSEMNVSTLELGDSALYLCASSLAYGQGRYGYTFGSGTRLTVV.

This clone was found many times. The chain couples TRBV6-1 to TRBJ1-5; no clear D gene. V dropped 8 bases and J dropped 2 bases, with 16 bases sitting between them. Per germline, CDR1 MNHNS and CDR2 SASEGT. There are 15 residues in the CDR3. CDR3 loop: CASRAAAVRNQPQHF. The CDR3 bases are TGTGCCAGCCGTGCGGCCGCGGTCCGCAATCAGCCCCAGCATTTT.